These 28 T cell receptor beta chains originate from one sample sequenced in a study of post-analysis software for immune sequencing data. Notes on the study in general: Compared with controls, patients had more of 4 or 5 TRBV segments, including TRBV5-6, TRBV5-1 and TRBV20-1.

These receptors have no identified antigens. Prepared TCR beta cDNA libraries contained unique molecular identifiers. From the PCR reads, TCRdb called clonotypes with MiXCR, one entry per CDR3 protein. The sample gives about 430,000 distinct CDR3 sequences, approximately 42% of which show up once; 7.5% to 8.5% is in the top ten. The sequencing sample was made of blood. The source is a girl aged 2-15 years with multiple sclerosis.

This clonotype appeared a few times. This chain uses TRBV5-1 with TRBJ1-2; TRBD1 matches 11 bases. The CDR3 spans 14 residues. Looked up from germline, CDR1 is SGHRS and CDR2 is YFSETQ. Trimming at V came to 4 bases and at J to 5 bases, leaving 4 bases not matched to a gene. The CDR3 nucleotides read TGCGCCAGCAGCACGGGACAGGGGGAGTATGGCTACACCTTC. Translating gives CASSTGQGEYGYTF.

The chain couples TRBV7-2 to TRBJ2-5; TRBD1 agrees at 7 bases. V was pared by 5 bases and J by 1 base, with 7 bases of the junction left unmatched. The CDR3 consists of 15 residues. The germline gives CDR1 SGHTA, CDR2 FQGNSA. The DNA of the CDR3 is TGTGCCAGCAGCATCCTAGGGACAGCCCAAGAGACCCAGTACTTC. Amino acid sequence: CASSILGTAQETQYF. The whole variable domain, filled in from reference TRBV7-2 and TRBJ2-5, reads GAGVSQSPSNKVTEKGKDVELRCDPISGHTALYWYRQSLGQGLEFLIYFQGNSAPDKSGLPSDRFSAERTGGSVSTLTIQRTQQEDSAVYLCASSILGTAQETQYFGPGTRLLVL.

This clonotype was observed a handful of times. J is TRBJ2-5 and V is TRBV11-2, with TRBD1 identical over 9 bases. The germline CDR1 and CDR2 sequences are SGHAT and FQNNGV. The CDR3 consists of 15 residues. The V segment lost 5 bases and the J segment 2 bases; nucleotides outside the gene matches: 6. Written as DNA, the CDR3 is TGTGCCAGCAGCCCAAGGACAGGGGAGCAAGAGACCCAGTACTTC. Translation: CASSPRTGEQETQYF.

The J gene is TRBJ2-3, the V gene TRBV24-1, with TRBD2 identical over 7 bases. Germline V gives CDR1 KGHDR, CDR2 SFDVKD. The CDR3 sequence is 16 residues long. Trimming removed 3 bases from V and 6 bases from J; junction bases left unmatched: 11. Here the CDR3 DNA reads TGTGCCACCAGTGATCGGACTAGTTGGGTTATTGATACGCAGTATTTT. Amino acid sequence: CATSDRTSWVIDTQYF.

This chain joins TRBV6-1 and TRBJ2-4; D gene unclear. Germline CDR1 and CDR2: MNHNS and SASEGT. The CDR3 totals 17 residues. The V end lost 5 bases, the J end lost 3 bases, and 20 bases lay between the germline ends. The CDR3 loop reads CASSPLRSLIDKNIQYF. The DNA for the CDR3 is TGTGCCAGCAGTCCCCTCAGGTCGTTGATTGACAAAAACATTCAGTACTTC.

This CDR3 reads CASAPSGGDSYNEQFF. The CDR3 nucleotides read TGTGCCAGCGCTCCCAGCGGGGGCGATTCCTACAATGAGCAGTTCTTC. V usage is TRBV14 and J usage is TRBJ2-1, with 8 bases that match TRBD2. The CDR3 length is 16 residues. The V segment lost 8 bases and the J segment 1 base; nucleotides outside the gene matches: 10. Germline CDR1 reads SGHDN; CDR2 reads FVKESK.

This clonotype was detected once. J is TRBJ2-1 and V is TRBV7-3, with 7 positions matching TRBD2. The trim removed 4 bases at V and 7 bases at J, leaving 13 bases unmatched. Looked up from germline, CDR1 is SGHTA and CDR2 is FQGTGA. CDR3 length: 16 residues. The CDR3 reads CASSSRGGSGANEQFF. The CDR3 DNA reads TGTGCCAGCAGCTCTAGAGGAGGGAGCGGGGCGAATGAGCAGTTCTTC.

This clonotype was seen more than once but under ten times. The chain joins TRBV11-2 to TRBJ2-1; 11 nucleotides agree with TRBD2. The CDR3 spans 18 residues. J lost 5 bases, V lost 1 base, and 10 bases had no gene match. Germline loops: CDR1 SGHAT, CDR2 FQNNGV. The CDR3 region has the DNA TGTGCCAGCAGCTTAGTCCACAGTAGCGGGAGGGGAAACAATGAGCAGTTCTTC. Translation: CASSLVHSSGRGNNEQFF.

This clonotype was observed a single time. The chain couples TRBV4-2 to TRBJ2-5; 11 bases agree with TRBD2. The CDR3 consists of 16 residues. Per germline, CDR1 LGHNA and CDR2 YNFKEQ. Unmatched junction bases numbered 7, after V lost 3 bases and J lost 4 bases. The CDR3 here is CASSHTSGGPIETQYF. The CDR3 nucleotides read TGTGCCAGCAGCCATACTAGCGGGGGTCCTATAGAGACCCAGTACTTC.

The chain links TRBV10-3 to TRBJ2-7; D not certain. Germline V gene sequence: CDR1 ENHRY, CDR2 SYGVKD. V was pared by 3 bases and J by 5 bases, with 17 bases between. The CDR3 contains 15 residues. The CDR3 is CAISEGSLAADEQYF. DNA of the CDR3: TGTGCCATCAGTGAAGGGTCCTTGGCAGCAGACGAGCAGTACTTC.

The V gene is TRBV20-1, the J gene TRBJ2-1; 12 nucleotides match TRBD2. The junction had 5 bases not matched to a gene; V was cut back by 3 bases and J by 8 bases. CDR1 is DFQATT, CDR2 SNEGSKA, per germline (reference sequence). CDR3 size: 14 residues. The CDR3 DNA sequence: TGCAGTGCTAGCCCTAGCGGGGGGGCGTATGAGCAGTTCTTC. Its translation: CSASPSGGAYEQFF.

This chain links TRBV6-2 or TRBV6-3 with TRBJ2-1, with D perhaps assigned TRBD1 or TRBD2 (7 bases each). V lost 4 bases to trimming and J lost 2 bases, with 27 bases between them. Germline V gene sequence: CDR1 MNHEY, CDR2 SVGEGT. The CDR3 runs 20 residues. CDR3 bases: TGTGCCAGCAGTTCTACTAGCGTCCGTATACAGGGGAGTCCCTACAATGAGCAGTTCTTC. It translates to CASSSTSVRIQGSPYNEQFF.

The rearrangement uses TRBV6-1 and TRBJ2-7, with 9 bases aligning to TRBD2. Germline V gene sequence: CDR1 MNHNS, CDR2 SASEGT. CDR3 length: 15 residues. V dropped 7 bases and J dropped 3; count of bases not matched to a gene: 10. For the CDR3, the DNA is TGTGCCAGCAAGCTTAGCGGGGGCGGCCTCTACGAGCAGTACTTC. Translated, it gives CASKLSGGGLYEQYF.

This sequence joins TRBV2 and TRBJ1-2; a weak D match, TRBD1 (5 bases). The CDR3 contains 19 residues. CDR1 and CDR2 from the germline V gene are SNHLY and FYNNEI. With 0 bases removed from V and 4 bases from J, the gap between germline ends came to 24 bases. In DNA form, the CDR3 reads TGTGCCAGCAGTGAAGCGGTCGGGGGGACCGAGGAGCCGGGCTATGGCTACACCTTC. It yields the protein CASSEAVGGTEEPGYGYTF. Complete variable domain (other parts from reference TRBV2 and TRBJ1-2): EPEVTQTPSHQVTQMGQEVILRCVPISNHLYFYWYRQILGQKVEFLVSFYNNEISEKSEIFDDQFSVERPDGSNFTLKIRSTKLEDSAMYFCASSEAVGGTEEPGYGYTFGSGTRLTVV.

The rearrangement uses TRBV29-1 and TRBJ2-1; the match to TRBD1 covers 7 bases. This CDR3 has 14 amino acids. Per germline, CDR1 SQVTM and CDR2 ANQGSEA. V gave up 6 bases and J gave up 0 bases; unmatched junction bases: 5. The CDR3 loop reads CSVPGQASYNEQFF. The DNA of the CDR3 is TGCAGCGTGCCTGGACAGGCCTCCTACAATGAGCAGTTCTTC.

The CDR3 bases are TGCAGTGCCCCCCGGACAGGGACCTACGAGCAGTACTTC. Translated: CSAPRTGTYEQYF. V gene TRBV20-1 combines with J gene TRBJ2-7; 8 bases are shared with TRBD1. The CDR3 totals 13 residues. J gave up 2 bases and V 6 bases, and 6 bases lay outside the gene matches. Germline CDR1 is DFQATT and CDR2 is SNEGSKA (reference sequence).

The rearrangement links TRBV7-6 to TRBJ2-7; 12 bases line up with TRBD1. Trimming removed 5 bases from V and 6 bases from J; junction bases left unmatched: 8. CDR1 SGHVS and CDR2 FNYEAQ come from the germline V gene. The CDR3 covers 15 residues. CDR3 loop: CASSVTGQGALEQYF. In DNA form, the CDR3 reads TGTGCCAGCAGCGTCACGGGACAGGGGGCCCTCGAGCAGTACTTC.

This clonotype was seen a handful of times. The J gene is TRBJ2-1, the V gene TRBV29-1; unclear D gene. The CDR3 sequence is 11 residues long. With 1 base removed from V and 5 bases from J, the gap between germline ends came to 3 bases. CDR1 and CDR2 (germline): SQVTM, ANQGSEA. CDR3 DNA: TGCAGCGTTGAAGGGGACAATGAGCAGTTCTTC. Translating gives CSVEGDNEQFF.

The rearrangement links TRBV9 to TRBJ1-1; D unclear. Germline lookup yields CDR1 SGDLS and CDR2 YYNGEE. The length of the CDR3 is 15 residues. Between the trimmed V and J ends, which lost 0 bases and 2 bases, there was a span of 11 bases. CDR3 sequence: CASSVAPGTNTEAFF. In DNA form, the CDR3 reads TGTGCCAGCAGCGTAGCTCCAGGTACCAACACTGAAGCTTTCTTT.

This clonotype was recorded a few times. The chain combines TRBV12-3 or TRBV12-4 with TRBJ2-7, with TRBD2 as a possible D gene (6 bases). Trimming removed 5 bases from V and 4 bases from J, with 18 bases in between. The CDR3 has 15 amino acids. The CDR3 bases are TGTGCCAGCAGTCCGGCCCGGGACTCTGGGTACGAGCAGTACTTC. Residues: CASSPARDSGYEQYF.

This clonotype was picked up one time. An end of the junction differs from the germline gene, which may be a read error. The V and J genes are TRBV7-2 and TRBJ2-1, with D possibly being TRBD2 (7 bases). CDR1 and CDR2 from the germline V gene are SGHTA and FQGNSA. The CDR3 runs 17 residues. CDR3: CASSLMGGASSHNEQFF. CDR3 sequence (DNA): TGTGCCAGCAGCTTAATGGGGGGGGCGAGCTCCCACAATGAGCAGTTCTTC.

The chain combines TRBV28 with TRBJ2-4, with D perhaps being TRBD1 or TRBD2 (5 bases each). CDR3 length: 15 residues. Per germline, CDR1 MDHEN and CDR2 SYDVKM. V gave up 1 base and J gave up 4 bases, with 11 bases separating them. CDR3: CASSLYRGEKNIQYF. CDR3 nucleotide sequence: TGTGCCAGCAGTTTATATAGGGGAGAAAAAAACATTCAGTACTTC. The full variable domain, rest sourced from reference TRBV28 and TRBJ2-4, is DVKVTQSSRYLVKRTGEKVFLECVQDMDHENMFWYRQDPGLGLRLIYFSYDVKMKEKGDIPEGYSVSREKKERFSLILESASTNQTSMYLCASSLYRGEKNIQYFGAGTRLSVL.

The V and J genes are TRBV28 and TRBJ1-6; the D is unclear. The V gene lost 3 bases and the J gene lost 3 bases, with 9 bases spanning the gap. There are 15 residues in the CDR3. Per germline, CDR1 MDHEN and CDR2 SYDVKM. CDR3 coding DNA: TGTGCCAGCAGTTTCTATGCAGACTATAATTCACCCCTCCACTTT. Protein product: CASSFYADYNSPLHF.

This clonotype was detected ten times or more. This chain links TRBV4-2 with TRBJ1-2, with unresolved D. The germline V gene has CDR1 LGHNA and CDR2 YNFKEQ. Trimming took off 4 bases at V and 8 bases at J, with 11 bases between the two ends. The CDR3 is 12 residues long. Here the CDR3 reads CASSLEGGGYTF. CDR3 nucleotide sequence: TGTGCCAGCAGCCTTGAGGGTGGAGGCTACACCTTC.

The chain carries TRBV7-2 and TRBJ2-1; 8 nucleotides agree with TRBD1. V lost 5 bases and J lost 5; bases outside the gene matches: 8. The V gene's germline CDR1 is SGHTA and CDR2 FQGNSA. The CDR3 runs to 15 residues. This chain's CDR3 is CASSARGRGHNEQFF. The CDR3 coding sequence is TGTGCCAGCAGCGCCAGGGGGCGGGGACACAATGAGCAGTTCTTC.

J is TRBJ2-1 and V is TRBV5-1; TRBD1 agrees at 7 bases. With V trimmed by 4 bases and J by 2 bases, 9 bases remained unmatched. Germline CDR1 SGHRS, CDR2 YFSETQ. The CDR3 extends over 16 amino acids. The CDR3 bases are TGCGCCAGCAGCCTACATTCCGGGACAGCCTACAATGAGCAGTTCTTC. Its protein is CASSLHSGTAYNEQFF.

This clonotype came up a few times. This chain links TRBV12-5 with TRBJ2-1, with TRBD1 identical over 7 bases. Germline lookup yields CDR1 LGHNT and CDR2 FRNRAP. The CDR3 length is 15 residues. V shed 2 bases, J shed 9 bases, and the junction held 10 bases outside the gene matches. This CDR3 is CASGLPTPQGPEQFF. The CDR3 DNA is TGTGCTAGTGGTTTGCCTACCCCACAGGGGCCTGAGCAGTTCTTC.

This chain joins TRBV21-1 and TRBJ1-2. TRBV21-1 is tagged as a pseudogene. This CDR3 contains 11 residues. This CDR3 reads CASSKVGDYTF. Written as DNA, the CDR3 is TGTGCCAGCAGCAAAGTTGGTGACTACACCTTC.